This is a list of T cell receptor beta chains from one sample in a study of shared T cell receptors in the human thymus. Sequencing was performed with immunoSEQ multiplex PCR; in TCRdb, only in-frame clones are kept and a portion is missing. The sample lists hundreds of thousands of clones, roughly 86% occurring once. A further study also used this sample, focusing on human thymus T cells.

Sequenced: thymocytes. These receptors came from a boy under two years old with a congenital heart defect. CDR3s include the opening cysteine and the closing phenylalanine or tryptophan. Each record gives: J gene, D gene, clone size, V gene, CDR3 DNA, CDR3 protein. D genes are given only for firm matches. Not every row has a clone size; where given, it reads once, few, many or a size class.

>TRBJ1-1|-|-|TRBV27
TGTGCCAGCAGTAAGTCTAGGAGGGTTGAGTGGAACACTGAAGCTTTCTTT
CASSKSRRVEWNTEAFF
>TRBJ2-7|TRBD1|-|TRBV10-1
TGCGCCAGCAGTGATGGGACAGGGCGCCACGAGCAGTACTTC
CASSDGTGRHEQYF
>TRBJ2-7|TRBD1|once|TRBV18
TGTGCCAGCTCACCAAATTACAGGGGGCCACCTATCTACGAGCAGTACTTC
CASSPNYRGPPIYEQYF
>TRBJ2-1|-|-|TRBV4-3
TGCGCCAGCAGCCAAGTATTCGGGGGATCGGGTGAGCAGTTCTTC
CASSQVFGGSGEQFF
>TRBJ2-7|TRBD2|-|TRBV7-2
TGTGCCAGCAGCTTCTATAGCGGGGCGGACTACGAGCAGTACTTC
CASSFYSGADYEQYF
>TRBJ2-4|TRBD2|-|TRBV30
TGTGCCTGGAATAAGCCCCCGGGGGGACGGGTGAAAAACATTCAGTACTTC
CAWNKPPGGRVKNIQYF
>TRBJ2-4|TRBD2|-|TRBV18
TGTGCCAGCTCTCCAACTAGCGGGTTAGCCAAAAACATTCAGTACTTC
CASSPTSGLAKNIQYF
>TRBJ1-2|-|once|TRBV30
TGTGCCTGGAGTGACGCGACAGATCCGAACAACTATGGCTACACCTTC
CAWSDATDPNNYGYTF
>TRBJ1-5|-|-|TRBV28
TGTGCCAGCAGAGGGGTTTGGAATCAGCCCCAGCATTTT
CASRGVWNQPQHF
>TRBJ2-7|TRBD1|-|TRBV27
TGTGCCAGCAGGGCCGCCGGGACAGGGAAGAACGAGCAGTACTTC
CASRAAGTGKNEQYF
>TRBJ2-1|-|-|TRBV7-8
TGTGCCAGCAGCTTATTTGTGCGCAATGAGCAGTTCTTC
CASSLFVRNEQFF
>TRBJ2-4|-|-|TRBV5-6
TGTGCCAGCAGCTTTGGTCAGAAAAACATTCAGTACTTC
CASSFGQKNIQYF
>TRBJ1-6|-|-|TRBV19
TGTGCCAGTACGTTGAGGCAGGGCGATTCACCCCTCCACTTT
CASTLRQGDSPLHF
>TRBJ1-1|-|-|TRBV5-5
TGTGCCAGCAGCCAACCCGGCAGGGGTCGGAGGACTGAAGCTTTCTTT
CASSQPGRGRRTEAFF
>TRBJ2-1|-|once|TRBV9
TGTGCCAGCAGCCCCCTAGAGCGGACGACCTACAATGAGCAGTTCTTC
CASSPLERTTYNEQFF
>TRBJ2-3|-|-|TRBV28
TGTGCCAGCAGGGACCTATCCCGCTGGAGGGATACGCAGTATTTT
CASRDLSRWRDTQYF
>TRBJ2-6|-|-|TRBV4-3
TGCGCCAGCAGCCAAAGGGGCAGTCCTGGGGCCAACGTCCTGACTTTC
CASSQRGSPGANVLTF
>TRBJ1-2|-|-|TRBV19
TGTGCCAGTAGTATACTGGACAAGGCAATCGGGAACTATGGCTACACCTTC
CASSILDKAIGNYGYTF
>TRBJ2-4|-|-|TRBV28
TGTGCCAGCAGTTTAAAAGGCGGGATAGCCAAAAACATTCAGTACTTC
CASSLKGGIAKNIQYF
>TRBJ1-4|-|once|TRBV28
TGTGCCAGCAGGACAGGCCTGAGGGAAAAACTGTTTTTT
CASRTGLREKLFF
>TRBJ1-1|TRBD1|-|TRBV4-1
TGCGCCACCAAAGTCCTGGGACAGGGCTCTGAAGCTTTCTTT
CATKVLGQGSEAFF
>TRBJ2-2|-|-|TRBV7-6
TGTGCCAGCAGCGCGCGGACAGAGACCGGGGAGCTGTTTTTT
CASSARTETGELFF
>TRBJ1-1|-|-|TRBV28
TGTGCCAGCAGTAAAAGACAGAGACAAAGAGCTTTCTTT
CASSKRQRQRAFF
>TRBJ2-3|TRBD2|-|TRBV7-3
TGTGCCAGCAGCTCCGCCGGGACTAGCGGGGGGCGGGGCACAGATACGCAGTATTTT
CASSSAGTSGGRGTDTQYF
>TRBJ2-7|-|-|TRBV27
TGTGCCAGCAGCCCCAACAGGGAAAGAATCTGCGAGCAGTACTTC
CASSPNRERICEQYF
>TRBJ1-2|-|-|TRBV5-1
TGCGCCAGCAGCTCGGAAGGACTTTGCCACTTC
CASSSEGLCHF
>TRBJ2-1|TRBD1|-|TRBV11-2
TGTGCCAGCAGCTTAGCGCACCGGGACAGCAATGAGCAGTTCTTC
CASSLAHRDSNEQFF
>TRBJ2-5|-|-|TRBV6-5
TGTGCCAGCAGTTATCTCCCCGCGGGTCAAGAGACCCAGTACTTC
CASSYLPAGQETQYF
>TRBJ2-7|-|-|TRBV10-3
TGTGCCATCCCAGGCGGGGGCCCCAACGAGCAGTACTTC
CAIPGGGPNEQYF
>TRBJ1-4|TRBD1|-|TRBV6-5
TGTGCCAGCAGGATGCGGGACAGGGATGAAAAACTGTTTTTT
CASRMRDRDEKLFF
>TRBJ2-1|TRBD1|-|TRBV7-9
TGTGCCAGCAGCGTCCGGGACAGGGGGTTCTATGAGCAGTTCTTC
CASSVRDRGFYEQFF
>TRBJ2-1|-|-|TRBV19
TGTGCCAGTAGTATTAGAGGACAACACAATGAGCAGTTCTTC
CASSIRGQHNEQFF
>TRBJ1-4|-|-|TRBV19
TGTGCCAGTAGTATAGATTGCGTCGGTGAACTGTTTTTT
CASSIDCVGELFF
>TRBJ2-3|TRBD2|-|TRBV7-7
TGTGCCAGCAGCTCCGGCCTAGCGGGCGCCACAGATACGCAGTATTTT
CASSSGLAGATDTQYF
>TRBJ2-3|TRBD2|-|TRBV6-5
TGTGCCAGCAGTTACTCTAGCGGGATCGCGTCAGATACGCAGTATTTT
CASSYSSGIASDTQYF
>TRBJ2-1|-|-|TRBV9
TGTGCCAGCAGCGAAGACTGGAAAACCTACAATGAGCAGTTCTTC
CASSEDWKTYNEQFF
>TRBJ1-3|TRBD1|once|TRBV5-6
TGTGCCAGCAGCTGGGGAATTGACAGGGGCTCTGGAAACACCATATATTTT
CASSWGIDRGSGNTIYF
>TRBJ1-1|-|-|TRBV5-1
TGCGCCAGCAGCTTGAAAAGGGGGGGGAACACTGAAGCTTTCTTT
CASSLKRGGNTEAFF
>TRBJ2-2|-|-|TRBV5-8
TGTGCCAGCAGCTTGTTTCAGGGTCGTGACACCGGGGAGCTGTTTTTT
CASSLFQGRDTGELFF
>TRBJ2-7|-|-|TRBV5-4
TGTGCCAGCAGCTTGGCTGGGGGGAGTCGGTCCTTC
CASSLAGGSRSF
>TRBJ1-5|TRBD1|-|TRBV27
TGTGCCAGCAGTCTAAGACAGGGGGATCAGCCCCAGCATTTT
CASSLRQGDQPQHF
>TRBJ1-3|-|-|TRBV7-2
TGTGCCAGCAGCTCTTCCTTGACGTGGGGCTCTACGGGAAACACCATATATTTT
CASSSSLTWGSTGNTIYF
>TRBJ2-3|-|-|TRBV5-1
TGCGCCAGCAGCTTGGTTGCGCGGGTTAGCACAGATACGCAGTATTTT
CASSLVARVSTDTQYF
>TRBJ1-1|-|-|TRBV7-9
TGTGCCAGCAGCTCGTTAACAGATTCTAACACTGAAGCTTTCTTT
CASSSLTDSNTEAFF
>TRBJ1-4|-|-|TRBV6-6
TGTGCCAGCAGAAGGGACATCAGTGAAAAACTGTTTTTT
CASRRDISEKLFF
>TRBJ1-5|-|-|TRBV27
TGTGCCAGCAGTCCCGGGGAACAGGGAGGCAATCAGCCCCAGCATTTT
CASSPGEQGGNQPQHF